What follows describes a single TCR beta chain. This sample is drawn from a study of T cells in Graves' hyperthyroidism and ophthalmopathy. Germline CDR1 and CDR2: KGHSH and LQKENI. With V trimmed by 0 bases and J by 5 bases, 8 bases remained unmatched. This CDR3 is built from 16 residues. The TCR beta CDR3 regions underwent amplification using RNA transcripts as the source. First-round RT-PCR with HTBI primers amplified the TCR CDR3 region. TCRdb reprocessed the multiplex PCR reads via MiXCR and lists one record per CDR3 protein. Here the sample spans more than 450,000 distinct CDR3 sequences, about 15% being singletons.

The TCR sequence derives from a woman between 40 and 50 years old with Graves' hyperthyroidism. V is TRBV18 and J is TRBJ2-5; 8 bases are a match to TRBD1. The sequenced material came from blood. CDR3 amino acids: CASSPPQGAHRETQYF. DNA for the CDR3: TGTGCCAGCTCACCACCGCAGGGGGCGCATCGGGAGACCCAGTACTTC. Based on the CDR3 plus reference TRBV18 and TRBJ2-5, the full variable domain is NAGVMQNPRHLVRRRGQEARLRCSPMKGHSHVYWYRQLPEEGLKFMVYLQKENIIDESGMPKERFSAEFPKEGPSILRIQQVVRGDSAAYFCASSPPQGAHRETQYFGPGTRLLVL.